The 18 T cell receptor beta chains below all came from one sample that was sequenced in a study of blood T cells in healthy people across ages. It was with a sample-barcoded 5' primer and a J-beta primer mix that a second PCR of roughly 7 to 12 cycles was run. TCRdb reprocessed the 5' RACE reads via MiXCR and lists one record per CDR3 protein. The sample consists of around 1,500,000 distinct CDR3 sequences, roughly 40% of them appearing once. Material: blood. The receptors here all came from a woman younger than 30 in good health.

This clonotype was detected only a few times. CDR3 amino acids: CASSVIGSNEQYF. The CDR3 DNA is TGTGCCAGCAGTGTGATAGGGTCCAATGAGCAGTACTTC. V and J are TRBV28 and TRBJ2-5; no reliable D call. Germline-derived CDR1 and CDR2 are MDHEN and SYDVKM. The CDR3 covers 13 residues. Deletions cut 5 bases from V and 11 bases from J, with 18 bases between.

V is TRBV9 and J is TRBJ2-1; a possible D gene is TRBD2 (5 bases). The germline V and J ends were trimmed by 0 bases and 2 bases, with 15 bases remaining between them. Germline-derived CDR1 and CDR2 are SGDLS and YYNGEE. CDR3 length equals 17 residues. In nucleotides, the CDR3 is TGTGCCAGCAGCGTAGGTGCTAGCTTTGGGACCTACAATGAGCAGTTCTTC. Its protein is CASSVGASFGTYNEQFF.

This sequence joins TRBV7-7 and TRBJ2-5, with D possibly being TRBD1 or TRBD2 (5 bases each). V was trimmed by 5 bases and J by 5 bases, leaving 18 bases between them. CDR3 size: 15 residues. Germline values: CDR1 SSHAT, CDR2 FNYEAQ (reference sequence). CDR3 sequence: CASSPSGTLEETQYF. As DNA, the CDR3 is TGTGCCAGCAGCCCCAGTGGGACGTTAGAGGAGACCCAGTACTTC.

This rearrangement joins TRBV7-9 to TRBJ2-1; TRBD2 matches 11 bases. The CDR3 totals 18 residues. Germline CDR1 is SEHNR and CDR2 is FQNEAQ (reference sequence). The junction had 13 bases not matched to a gene; V was cut back by 3 bases and J by 6 bases. The CDR3 loop is CASSFPGLAESVVNEQFF. The CDR3 DNA follows: TGTGCCAGCAGCTTTCCGGGACTAGCGGAGTCCGTGGTCAATGAGCAGTTCTTC.

This chain connects TRBV5-5 to TRBJ1-1, with D unresolved. Per the germline V gene, CDR1 is SGHKS and CDR2 is YYEKEE (reference sequence). There are 16 residues in the CDR3. Trimming shortened V by 2 bases and J by 3 bases, and 17 bases separated the two germline ends. The DNA for the CDR3 is TGTGCCAGCAGCTTCGGTCAGTGGTTGTCTGACACTGAAGCTTTCTTT. This sequence encodes CASSFGQWLSDTEAFF.

Only a few counts were recorded for this clonotype. The rearrangement links TRBV15 to TRBJ1-5; D gene unclear. Germline V CDR1 and CDR2: LNHNV, YYDKDF (reference sequence). This CDR3 has 12 residues. V was clipped by 6 bases and J by 3 bases, with 6 bases between them. CDR3 in amino acids: CATRRFNQPQHF. Here the CDR3 DNA reads TGTGCCACCAGGCGGTTCAATCAGCCCCAGCATTTT.

V and J are TRBV4-2 and TRBJ2-3, with 8 bases matching TRBD2. J gave up 0 bases and V 1 base, and 3 bases lay outside the gene matches. Germline values: CDR1 LGHNA, CDR2 YNFKEQ. The CDR3 sequence is 16 residues long. CDR3 sequence reads: CASSQGLATSTDTQYF. The CDR3 DNA sequence: TGTGCCAGCAGCCAAGGACTAGCGACTAGCACAGATACGCAGTATTTT.

The chain joins TRBV11-2 to TRBJ1-3; D is ambiguous. V lost 1 base and J lost 8, with 12 bases in between. Germline V CDR1 and CDR2: SGHAT, FQNNGV. This CDR3 spans 14 amino acids. In DNA form, the CDR3 reads TGTGCCAGCAGCTTAGTTCCACGTGGGGACACCATATATTTT. Its protein product is CASSLVPRGDTIYF.

The CDR3 is CASSREGTGANNYGYTF. In DNA form, the CDR3 reads TGTGCCAGCAGCCGGGAAGGGACAGGGGCCAATAACTATGGCTACACCTTC. The J gene is TRBJ1-2, the V gene TRBV7-2, with 10 bases lining up with TRBD1. This CDR3 spans 17 amino acids. J lost 1 base, V lost 5 bases, and 10 bases had no gene match. CDR1 and CDR2 (germline): SGHTA, FQGNSA.

This clonotype was observed a few times. The chain uses TRBV7-9 and TRBJ2-7, with D perhaps TRBD2 (6 bases). The V and J ends lost 2 bases and 5 bases respectively, with 19 bases between them. Germline CDR1 and CDR2: SEHNR and FQNEAQ (reference sequence). The CDR3 loop spans 16 amino acids. CDR3 in amino acids: CASSLRVGGLWDEQYF. CDR3 bases: TGTGCCAGCAGCTTAAGGGTCGGGGGATTGTGGGACGAGCAGTACTTC.

This clonotype was observed a few times. This chain joins TRBV5-1 and TRBJ2-3, with 12 bases lining up with TRBD2. The CDR3 has 19 residues. J lost 2 bases, V lost 4 bases, and 14 bases had no gene match. Germline V gene data show CDR1 as SGHRS and CDR2 as YFSETQ. The CDR3 protein is CASSPSILAGGWLTDTQYF. CDR3 DNA: TGCGCCAGCAGCCCGTCAATACTAGCGGGAGGATGGCTCACAGATACGCAGTATTTT.

This clonotype was recorded a few times. This chain connects TRBV4-1 to TRBJ1-4; 10 positions agree with TRBD1. CDR3 length: 16 residues. V shed 1 base and J 7 bases; nucleotides not matched to a gene: 6. Per germline, CDR1 MGHRA and CDR2 YSYEKL. The CDR3 region is CASSQVLDRGPEKLFF. CDR3 in DNA: TGCGCCAGCAGCCAAGTGCTTGACAGGGGGCCTGAAAAACTGTTTTTT.

DNA for the CDR3: TGTGCCAGCAGCCAAGATCCGAGCGGGAGGGCCGAAGAGACCCAGTACTTC. Residues: CASSQDPSGRAEETQYF. This sequence joins TRBV3-1 and TRBJ2-5; TRBD2 matches 10 bases. V was pared by 0 bases and J by 3 bases, with 7 bases of the junction left unmatched. This CDR3 spans 17 amino acids. In germline, CDR1 is LGHDT, CDR2 YNNKEL (reference sequence).

The rearrangement links TRBV29-1 to TRBJ2-5, with D perhaps matching TRBD2 (5 bases). V shed 8 bases and J shed 2 bases, with 12 bases lying between them. Per the germline V gene, CDR1 is SQVTM and CDR2 is ANQGSEA. The CDR3 spans 12 residues. The CDR3 DNA is TGCAGCTCACGGACGGGACAAGAGACCCAGTACTTC. It specifies CSSRTGQETQYF.

This clonotype was observed a handful of times. The chain has TRBV6-5 and TRBJ1-6; no definite D call. The V gene lost 0 bases and the J gene lost 0 bases, with 6 bases spanning the gap. CDR1 and CDR2 from the germline V gene are MNHEY and SVGAGI. The CDR3 has 16 amino acids. The CDR3 nucleotides read TGTGCCAGCAGTTACTCAGGGAGCTCCTATAATTCACCCCTCCACTTT. Translation gives CASSYSGSSYNSPLHF.

The chain carries TRBV2 and TRBJ2-1, with 8 bases lining up with TRBD1. The CDR3 extends over 17 amino acids. V dropped 6 bases and J dropped 0; count of bases not matched to a gene: 10. Germline V gives CDR1 SNHLY, CDR2 FYNNEI. The CDR3 nucleotides read TGTGCCAGCAGATTTGCGGACAGGGTGACCTCCTACAATGAGCAGTTCTTC. Protein: CASRFADRVTSYNEQFF.

This rearrangement joins TRBV20-1 to TRBJ2-1, with TRBD2 matching over 15 bases. Germline CDR1 DFQATT, CDR2 SNEGSKA (reference sequence). This CDR3 has 17 residues. With 5 bases clipped from V and 0 bases from J, the junction kept 5 bases outside the gene matches. The CDR3: CSAPGTSGGSSYNEQFF. DNA for the CDR3: TGCAGTGCTCCCGGGACTAGCGGGGGGAGCTCCTACAATGAGCAGTTCTTC.

The rearrangement joins TRBV7-9 to TRBJ2-3, with 13 nucleotides matching TRBD2. J was trimmed by 2 bases and V by 5 bases; bases with no gene match: 10. CDR1 is SEHNR, CDR2 FQNEAQ, per germline (reference sequence). This CDR3 spans 18 amino acids. In DNA form, the CDR3 reads TGTGCCAGCAGCCCGAGAGGACTAGCGGGGGATGTCACAGATACGCAGTATTTT. Its protein product is CASSPRGLAGDVTDTQYF. Together with reference TRBV7-9 and TRBJ2-3, the CDR3 gives the full variable domain: DTGVSQNPRHKITKRGQNVTFRCDPISEHNRLYWYRQTLGQGPEFLTYFQNEAQLEKSRLLSDRFSAERPKGSFSTLEIQRTEQGDSAMYLCASSPRGLAGDVTDTQYFGPGTRLTVL.